The next 20 T cell receptor beta chains were all read from a single sample in a study of blood T cell repertoires in COVID-19. Assay: immunoSEQ multiplex PCR; the TCRdb copy retains only in-frame clones and omits some. The sample lists around 200,000 clones, roughly 84% seen once, with around 7% in the top ten. The sample taken for sequencing was peripheral blood. Every receptor here comes from a woman in her 40s with COVID-19, enrolled during active disease.

This chain connects TRBV6-4 to TRBJ1-3; D perhaps matches TRBD1 (5 bases). The CDR3 loop spans 14 amino acids. The V gene's germline CDR1 is MRHNA and CDR2 SNTAGT. The ends were cut back, 9 bases at V and 7 bases at J, with 19 bases in the middle. Here the CDR3 reads CARTQGLPLNTIYF. For the CDR3, the DNA is TGTGCCAGGACCCAGGGACTCCCGTTGAACACCATATATTTT.

The V gene is TRBV29-1, the J gene TRBJ1-6; D is possibly TRBD1 (6 bases). The CDR3 contains 13 residues. The V gene lost 6 bases and the J gene lost 4 bases, with 10 bases spanning the gap. The V gene's germline CDR1 is SQVTM and CDR2 ANQGSEA. CDR3 sequence: CSVRGQYNSPLHF. The CDR3 DNA sequence: TGCAGCGTCAGAGGACAGTATAATTCACCCCTCCACTTT.

The J gene is TRBJ2-1, the V gene TRBV4-1, with a tentative D call TRBD2 (6 bases). CDR3 length: 15 residues. Trimming took 0 bases from V and 2 from J, leaving 8 bases between them. The germline CDR1 and CDR2 sequences are MGHRA and YSYEKL. The CDR3 here is CASSQDGGTYNEQFF. The CDR3 region has the DNA TGCGCCAGCAGCCAAGACGGAGGGACCTACAATGAGCAGTTCTTC.

This rearrangement joins TRBV5-6 to TRBJ2-7, with D maybe TRBD1 (6 bases). CDR1 SGHDT and CDR2 YYEEEE come from the germline V gene. Trimming left V 3 bases short and J 0 bases short, with 10 bases between. The CDR3 is 14 amino acids. The CDR3 sequence: CASSSRQASYEQYF. CDR3 DNA: TGTGCCAGCAGCTCCCGACAGGCCTCCTACGAGCAGTACTTC.

The V and J genes are TRBV7-6 and TRBJ2-5; D is unresolved. Germline CDR1 and CDR2: SGHVS and FNYEAQ. CDR3 size: 14 residues. Deletions cut 5 bases from V and 5 bases from J, with 15 bases between. CDR3 sequence reads: CASSDLRVRETQYF. DNA for the CDR3: TGTGCCAGCAGCGACCTCCGTGTGAGGGAGACCCAGTACTTC.

The chain uses TRBV6-2 or TRBV6-3 and TRBJ2-7; D perhaps matches TRBD1 (6 bases). CDR1 is MNHEY, CDR2 SVGEGT, per germline. The CDR3 sequence is 15 residues long. V shed 5 bases and J shed 3 bases, with 17 bases lying between them. CDR3 sequence: CASSPRPRQVYEQYF. The CDR3 nucleotides are TGTGCCAGCAGTCCCCGCCCGAGACAGGTCTACGAGCAGTACTTC.

This clone appeared once. This chain links TRBV29-1 with TRBJ1-2; a weak D match, TRBD1 (5 bases). The CDR3 extends over 15 amino acids. Trimming pared 4 bases from V and 4 bases from J, leaving 19 bases between. CDR1 and CDR2 from the germline V gene are SQVTM and ANQGSEA. Here the CDR3 reads CSVGAGDRSSYGYTF. The CDR3 DNA reads as TGCAGCGTTGGGGCGGGGGACCGATCTTCCTATGGCTACACCTTC. The whole variable domain, remainder taken from reference TRBV29-1 and TRBJ1-2, is SAVISQKPSRDICQRGTSLTIQCQVDSQVTMMFWYRQQPGQSLTLIATANQGSEATYESGFVIDKFPISRPNLTFSTLTVSNMSPEDSSIYLCSVGAGDRSSYGYTFGSGTRLTVV.

A single count supports this clone. CDR3 region: CASSQDGTSGGATDTQYF. CDR3 bases: TGTGCCAGCAGCCAAGACGGGACTAGCGGGGGGGCGACAGATACGCAGTATTTT. The V gene is TRBV4-2, the J gene TRBJ2-3, with 16 bases aligning to TRBD2. With 0 bases clipped from V and 3 bases from J, the junction kept 3 bases outside the gene matches. CDR3 size: 18 residues. Germline V CDR1 and CDR2: LGHNA, YNFKEQ.

V is TRBV15 and J is TRBJ2-6, with D unresolved. Germline V CDR1 and CDR2: LNHNV, YYDKDF (reference sequence). V dropped 0 bases and J dropped 0 bases, with 12 bases sitting between them. The CDR3 runs 18 residues. CDR3 bases: TGTGCCACCAGCAGAGATAGTGGGCCGAACTCTGGGGCCAACGTCCTGACTTTC. It specifies CATSRDSGPNSGANVLTF. Full variable domain (outside the CDR3, taken from reference TRBV15 and TRBJ2-6): DAMVIQNPRYQVTQFGKPVTLSCSQTLNHNVMYWYQQKSSQAPKLLFHYYDKDFNNEADTPDNFQSRRPNTSFCFLDIRSPGLGDTAMYLCATSRDSGPNSGANVLTFGAGSRLTVL.

The V call is TRBV4-1, the J call TRBJ1-4; no definite D call. Germline CDR1 MGHRA, CDR2 YSYEKL. The CDR3 totals 18 residues. V was trimmed by 5 bases and J by 2 bases, leaving 21 bases between them. CDR3 in DNA: TGCGCCAGCAGCTCGTTCGGCCGGTTACCTAGGACTAATGAAAAACTGTTTTTT. Translating gives CASSSFGRLPRTNEKLFF.

This clone was detected once. The chain links TRBV13 to TRBJ1-2; perhaps TRBD1 as D (6 bases). The germline V gene encodes CDR1 PRHDT and CDR2 FYEKMQ (reference sequence). This CDR3 spans 17 amino acids. V was cut by 4 bases and J by 10 bases, with 28 bases left in between. The CDR3 DNA is TGTGCCAGCAGCTCTGACCCTCTGCCGGGACATGAACGTATCTACACCTTC. Protein: CASSSDPLPGHERIYTF.

The chain employs TRBV7-2 and TRBJ1-6; D is undetermined. The CDR3 loop spans 12 amino acids. Deletions cut 6 bases from V and 11 bases from J, with 11 bases between. CDR1 and CDR2 (germline): SGHTA, FQGNSA. In DNA form, the CDR3 reads TGTGCCAGCAGTCTTACAGCGGCACCCCTCCACTTT. Amino acid sequence: CASSLTAAPLHF.

This clone was seen a few times. The chain is built from TRBV5-1 and TRBJ2-2, with 8 bases identical to TRBD2. There are 14 residues in the CDR3. Germline V lookup: CDR1 SGHRS, CDR2 YFSETQ. V was clipped by 9 bases and J by 3 bases; unmatched bases: 7. The CDR3 here is CATYSGGDTGELFF. CDR3 DNA: TGCGCCACTTATTCCGGGGGGGACACCGGGGAGCTGTTTTTT.

This chain joins TRBV3-1 (or the pseudogene TRBV3-2) and TRBJ2-6; D possibly corresponds to TRBD2 (5 bases). Germline CDR1 LGHDT, CDR2 YNNKEL (reference sequence). Trimming removed 2 bases at V and 0 bases at J, with 8 bases between. The CDR3 consists of 16 residues. The CDR3 sequence: CASSQRGSSGANVLTF. The CDR3 region has the DNA TGTGCCAGCAGCCAACGGGGTTCCTCTGGGGCCAACGTCCTGACTTTC.

V is TRBV6-6 and J is TRBJ1-1, with D perhaps matching TRBD1 (5 bases). The CDR3 is 14 amino acids. From germline, CDR1 is MNHNY and CDR2 SVGAGI (reference sequence). The V and J ends lost 4 bases and 1 base respectively, with 10 bases between them. CDR3 sequence (DNA): TGTGCCAGCAGTTGGCGGACATCGAACACTGAAGCTTTCTTT. Translating gives CASSWRTSNTEAFF.

Only one count was recorded for this clone. V gene TRBV6-5 combines with J gene TRBJ1-1, with 7 nucleotides matching TRBD1. The CDR3 runs to 14 residues. With 4 bases clipped from V and 1 base from J, the junction kept 3 bases outside the gene matches. Germline-derived CDR1 and CDR2 are MNHEY and SVGAGI. The CDR3 region has the DNA TGTGCCAGCAGTTCCGGGACAGCGAACACTGAAGCTTTCTTT. As protein: CASSSGTANTEAFF.

CDR3 loop: CASSSYRGKHTEAFF. The CDR3 nucleotides read TGTGCCAGCAGTTCCTACAGGGGAAAGCACACTGAAGCTTTCTTT. The V gene is TRBV28, the J gene TRBJ1-1; 7 bases match TRBD1. This CDR3 is built from 15 residues. The ends lost 4 bases at V and 3 bases at J; junction bases unmatched: 8. Germline V gene lookup returns CDR1 MDHEN and CDR2 SYDVKM.

CDR3 loop: CASSPTVLSYEQYF. Written as DNA, the CDR3 is TGTGCCAGCAGCCCAACTGTCCTCTCCTACGAGCAGTACTTC. The chain combines TRBV11-3 with TRBJ2-7, with D unclear. With 5 bases removed from V and 0 bases from J, the gap between germline ends came to 11 bases. This CDR3 contains 14 residues. From germline, CDR1 is SGHNT and CDR2 YENEEA.

The gene calls are TRBV28 and TRBJ2-1; 9 nucleotides agree with TRBD1. Per the germline V gene, CDR1 is MDHEN and CDR2 is SYDVKM. This CDR3 has 12 amino acids. The ends lost 3 bases at V and 16 bases at J; junction bases unmatched: 7. CDR3 in amino acids: CASSLLGQGLFF. CDR3 sequence (DNA): TGTGCCAGCAGTTTGTTGGGACAGGGCCTATTCTTC.

This chain uses TRBV27 with TRBJ2-7, with D uncertain. CDR1 and CDR2 from the germline V gene are MNHEY and SMNVEV (reference sequence). CDR3 length equals 13 residues. V was clipped by 2 bases and J by 1 base, with 6 bases between them. The CDR3 spells CASSLGQSYEQYF. The DNA for the CDR3 is TGTGCCAGCAGTTTAGGGCAGTCCTACGAGCAGTACTTC.